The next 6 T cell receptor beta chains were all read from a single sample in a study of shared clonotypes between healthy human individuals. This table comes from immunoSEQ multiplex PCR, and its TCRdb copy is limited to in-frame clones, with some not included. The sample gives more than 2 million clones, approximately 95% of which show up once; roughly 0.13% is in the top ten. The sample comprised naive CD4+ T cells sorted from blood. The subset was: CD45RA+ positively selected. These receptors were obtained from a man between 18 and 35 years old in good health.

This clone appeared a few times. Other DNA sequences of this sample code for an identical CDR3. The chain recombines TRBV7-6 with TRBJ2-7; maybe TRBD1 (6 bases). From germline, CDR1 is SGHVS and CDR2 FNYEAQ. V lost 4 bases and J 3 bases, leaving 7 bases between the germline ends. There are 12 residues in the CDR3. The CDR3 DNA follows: TGTGCCAGCAGCTCACAGGGCTACGAGCAGTACTTC. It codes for CASSSQGYEQYF.

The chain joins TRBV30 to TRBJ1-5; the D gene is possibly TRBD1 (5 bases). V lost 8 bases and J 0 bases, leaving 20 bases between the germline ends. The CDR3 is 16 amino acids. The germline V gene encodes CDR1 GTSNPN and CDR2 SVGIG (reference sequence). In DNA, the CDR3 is TGTGCCCGTGATCCCCGGGACTGCCATAGCAATCAGCCCCAGCATTTT. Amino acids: CARDPRDCHSNQPQHF.

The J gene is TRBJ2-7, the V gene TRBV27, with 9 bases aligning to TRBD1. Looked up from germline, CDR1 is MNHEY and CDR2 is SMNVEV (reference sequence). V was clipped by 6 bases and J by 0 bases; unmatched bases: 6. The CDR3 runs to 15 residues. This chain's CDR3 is CASRWQTGGSYEQYF. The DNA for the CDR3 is TGTGCCAGCAGATGGCAGACAGGGGGCTCCTACGAGCAGTACTTC.

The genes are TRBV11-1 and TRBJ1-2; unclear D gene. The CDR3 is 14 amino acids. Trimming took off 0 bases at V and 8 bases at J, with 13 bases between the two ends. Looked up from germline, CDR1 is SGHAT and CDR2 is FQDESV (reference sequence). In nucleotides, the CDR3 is TGTGCCAGCAGCTTAGCCCCCACAGTCGCAGGCTACACCTTC. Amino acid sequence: CASSLAPTVAGYTF.

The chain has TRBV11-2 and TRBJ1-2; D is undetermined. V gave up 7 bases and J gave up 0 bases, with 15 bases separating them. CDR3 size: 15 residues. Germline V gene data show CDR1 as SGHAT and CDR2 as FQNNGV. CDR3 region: CASNPQAATNYGYTF. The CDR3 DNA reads TGTGCCAGCAACCCTCAGGCCGCCACTAACTATGGCTACACCTTC.

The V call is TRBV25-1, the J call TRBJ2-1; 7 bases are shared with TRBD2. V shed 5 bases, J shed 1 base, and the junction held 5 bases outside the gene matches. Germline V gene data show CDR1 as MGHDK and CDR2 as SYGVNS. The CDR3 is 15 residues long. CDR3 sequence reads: CASSSPGGSYNEQFF. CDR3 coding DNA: TGTGCCAGCAGTTCCCCGGGGGGATCCTACAATGAGCAGTTCTTC.